This TCR beta chain was retrieved from a study of CD8 T cells in ankylosing spondylitis. This clonotype was observed at least ten times. The CDR3 consists of 16 residues. V gave up 1 base and J gave up 2 bases; unmatched junction bases: 4. Germline-derived CDR1 and CDR2 are SGHRS and YFSETQ. TCRdb re-called the 5' RACE reads with MiXCR, one entry per CDR3 protein. The sample includes 150,000 to 200,000 distinct CDR3 sequences, 15% to 20% of them seen just once. Sequenced sample: blood, either unsorted or a sorted T cell fraction (not recorded which). The chain recombines TRBV5-1 with TRBJ2-7; 12 bases agree with TRBD2. The receptor comes from a male donor aged 10 to 35 with ankylosing spondylitis or in good health (not recorded which). The CDR3 sequence: CASSLLTSGRTYEQYV. The CDR3, as DNA: TGCGCCAGCAGCTTGCTTACTAGCGGGAGGACCTACGAGCAGTACGTC.